This T cell receptor (beta chain) was retrieved from a study of patients and donors after allogeneic stem cell transplantation. TCRdb processed the RT-PCR reads anew with MiXCR; each CDR3 protein has one entry. The sample lists some 150,000 distinct CDR3 sequences, about two fifths occurring once. Material: blood, either unsorted or a sorted T cell fraction (not recorded which). The clonotype comes from a human donor who was either an allogeneic HSCT recipient or a stem cell or donor lymphocyte infusion donor (not recorded which). It is not recorded whose cells these are; they may come from a transplant donor.

This CDR3 is CASSQEAGVNSPLHF. For the CDR3, the DNA is TGCGCCAGCAGCCAAGAGGCCGGGGTCAATTCACCCCTCCACTTT. This chain uses TRBV4-3 with TRBJ1-6; D not certain. The CDR3 runs 15 residues. Trimming took off 0 bases at V and 7 bases at J, with 10 bases between the two ends. The V gene's germline CDR1 is LGHNA and CDR2 YSLEER.